This T cell receptor beta chain was found in a study of cytomegalovirus exposure and HLA in healthy donors. Researchers ran the PCR with 60 Vbeta and 13 Jbeta primers. Sequencing was performed with immunoSEQ multiplex PCR; in TCRdb, only in-frame clones are kept and a portion is missing. The data hold roughly 98,000 clones, with about 80% observed a single time. General observations from the study: Association of approximately 16,000 TCR beta sequences with HLA alleles was found at 0.05 false discovery rate in a later analysis. Among donors in an Asian-associated ancestry cluster, a later analysis reportedly found fewer N-insertions than the roughly 680-donor mean.

With regard to this clone: Its target is not known.

CDR3 length: 18 amino acids. Deletions cut 5 bases from V and 3 bases from J, with 23 bases between. Germline CDR1 and CDR2: SEHNR and FQNEAQ (reference sequence). The rearrangement uses TRBV7-9 and TRBJ2-4; D is uncertain. The sequence derives from a man aged 18 to 30 in good health and CMV-seropositive. Sequenced: PBMCs. CDR3 region: CASSGPTVSFDNKNIQYF. The DNA for the CDR3 is TGTGCCAGCAGCGGCCCCACGGTTTCGTTTGACAACAAAAACATTCAGTACTTC.